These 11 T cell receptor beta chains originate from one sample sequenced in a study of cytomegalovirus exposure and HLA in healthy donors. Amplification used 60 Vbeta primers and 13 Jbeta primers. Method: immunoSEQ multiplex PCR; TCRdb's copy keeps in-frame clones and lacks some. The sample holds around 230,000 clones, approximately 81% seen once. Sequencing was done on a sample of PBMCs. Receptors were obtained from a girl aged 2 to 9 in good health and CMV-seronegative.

This CDR3 reads CASSISTGGLFF. CDR3 bases: TGTGCCAGTAGTATCTCAACGGGTGGGCTGTTTTTT. This chain uses TRBV19 with TRBJ2-2, with D uncertain. Germline assignment: CDR1 LNHDA and CDR2 SQIVND (reference sequence). The CDR3 length is 12 residues. Trimming shortened V by 3 bases and J by 13 bases, and 12 bases separated the two germline ends.

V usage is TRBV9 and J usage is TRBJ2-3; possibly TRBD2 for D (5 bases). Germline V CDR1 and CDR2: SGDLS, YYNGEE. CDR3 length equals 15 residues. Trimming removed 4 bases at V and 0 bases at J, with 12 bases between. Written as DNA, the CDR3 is TGTGCCAGCAGCCCTTACGGAGGAAGCACAGATACGCAGTATTTT. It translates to CASSPYGGSTDTQYF.

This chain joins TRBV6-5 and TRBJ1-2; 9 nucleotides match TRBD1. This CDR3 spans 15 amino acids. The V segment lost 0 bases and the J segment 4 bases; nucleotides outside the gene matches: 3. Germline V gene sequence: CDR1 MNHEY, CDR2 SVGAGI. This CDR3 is CASSYSGTGSYGYTF. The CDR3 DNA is TGTGCCAGCAGTTACTCGGGGACAGGGAGCTATGGCTACACCTTC.

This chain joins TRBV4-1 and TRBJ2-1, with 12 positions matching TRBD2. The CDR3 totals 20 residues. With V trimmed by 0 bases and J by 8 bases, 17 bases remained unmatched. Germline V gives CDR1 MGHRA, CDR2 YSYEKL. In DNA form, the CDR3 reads TGCGCCAGCAGCCAAGATCCCCCTACTACTACTAGCGGGAGGAATGATGAGCAGTTCTTC. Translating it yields CASSQDPPTTTSGRNDEQFF.

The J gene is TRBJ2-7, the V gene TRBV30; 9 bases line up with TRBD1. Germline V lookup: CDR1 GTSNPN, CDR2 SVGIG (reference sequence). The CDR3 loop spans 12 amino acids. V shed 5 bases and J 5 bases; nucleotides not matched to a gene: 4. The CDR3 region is CAWGDRANEQYF. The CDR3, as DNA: TGTGCCTGGGGGGACAGGGCTAACGAGCAGTACTTC.

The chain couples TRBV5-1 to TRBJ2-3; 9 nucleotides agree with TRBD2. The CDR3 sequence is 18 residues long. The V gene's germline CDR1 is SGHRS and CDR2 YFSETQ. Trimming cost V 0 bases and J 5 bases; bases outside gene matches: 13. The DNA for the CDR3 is TGCGCCAGCAGCTTGGGTCTCCTTGGCGGGGGGGCGAGAGATACGCAGTATTTT. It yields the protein CASSLGLLGGGARDTQYF. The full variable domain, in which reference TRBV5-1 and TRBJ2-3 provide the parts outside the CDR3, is KAGVTQTPRYLIKTRGQQVTLSCSPISGHRSVSWYQQTPGQGLQFLFEYFSETQRNKGNFPGRFSGRQFSNSRSEMNVSTLELGDSALYLCASSLGLLGGGARDTQYFGPGTRLTVL.

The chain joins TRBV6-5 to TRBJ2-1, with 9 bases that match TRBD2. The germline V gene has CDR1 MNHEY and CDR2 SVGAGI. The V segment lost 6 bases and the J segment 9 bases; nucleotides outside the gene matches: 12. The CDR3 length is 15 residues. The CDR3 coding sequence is TGTGCCAGCAGGGGGGATAGCGGGAGTCGAGGTGAGCAGTTCTTC. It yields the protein CASRGDSGSRGEQFF.

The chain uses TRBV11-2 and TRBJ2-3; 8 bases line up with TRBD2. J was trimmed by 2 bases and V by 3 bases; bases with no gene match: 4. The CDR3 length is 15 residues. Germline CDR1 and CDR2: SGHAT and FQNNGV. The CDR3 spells CASSFGGGNTDTQYF. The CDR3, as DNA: TGTGCCAGCAGCTTCGGGGGGGGGAACACAGATACGCAGTATTTT.

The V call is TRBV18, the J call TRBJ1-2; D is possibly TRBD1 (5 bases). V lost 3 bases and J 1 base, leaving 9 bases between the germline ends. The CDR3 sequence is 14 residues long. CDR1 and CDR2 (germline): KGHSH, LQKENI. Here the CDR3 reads CASSPIDSNYGYTF. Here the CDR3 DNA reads TGTGCCAGCTCACCGATCGACAGTAACTATGGCTACACCTTC.

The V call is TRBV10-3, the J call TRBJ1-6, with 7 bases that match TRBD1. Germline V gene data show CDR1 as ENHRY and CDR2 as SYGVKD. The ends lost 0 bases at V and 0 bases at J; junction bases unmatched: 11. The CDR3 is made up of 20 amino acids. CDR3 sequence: CAISESFMGQPSSYNSPLHF. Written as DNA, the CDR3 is TGTGCCATCAGTGAGTCTTTTATGGGACAGCCAAGCTCCTATAATTCACCCCTCCACTTT.

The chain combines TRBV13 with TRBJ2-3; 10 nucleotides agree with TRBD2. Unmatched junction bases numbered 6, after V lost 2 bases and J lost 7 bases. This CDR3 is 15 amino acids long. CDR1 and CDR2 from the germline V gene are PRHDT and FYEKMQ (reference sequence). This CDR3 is CASSLQRGGGNTQYF. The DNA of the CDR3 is TGTGCCAGCAGCTTACAGCGGGGGGGCGGAAATACGCAGTATTTT.